A single sample is the source of the 14 T cell receptor beta chains below, sequenced in a study of shared clonotypes between healthy human individuals (TCRdb year 2020). Library creation used the immunoSEQ multiplex PCR assay. The source is immuneACCESS, and TCRdb retained only in-frame sequences with V and J called. Part of the clones is not carried over; for the studies checked, unresolved V genes explain less than half of this, and the remainder is unexplained. The sample profile shows 950,000 to 1,300,000 clones; roughly 70% of them were found once. Over 1.3% of the sample is taken by the ten largest. The sequenced sample was memory CD4+ T cells sorted from blood. In the paper's terms, the cell subset or site label means: CD45RA-negative fraction. The source is a man younger than 35 in good health.

A few counts support this clone. The chain is built from TRBV11-2 and TRBJ2-2; 7 nucleotides line up with TRBD2. Trimming removed 10 bases from V and 0 bases from J; junction bases left unmatched: 11. CDR3 length: 16 amino acids. CDR1 and CDR2 (germline): SGHAT, FQNNGV. CDR3 sequence reads: CATGGKAGSNTGELFF. The CDR3 DNA reads TGTGCCACGGGGGGTAAAGCGGGCTCGAACACCGGGGAGCTGTTTTTT. Supplemented by reference TRBV11-2 and TRBJ2-2, the full variable domain reads EAGVAQSPRYKIIEKRQSVAFWCNPISGHATLYWYQQILGQGPKLLIQFQNNGVVDDSQLPKDRFSAERLKGVDSTLKIQPAKLEDSAVYLCATGGKAGSNTGELFFGEGSRLTVL.

This clone was recorded many times. The chain combines TRBV30 with TRBJ1-3; D perhaps matches TRBD1 (6 bases). V was pared by 1 base and J by 4 bases, with 14 bases between. CDR1 and CDR2 (germline): GTSNPN, SVGIG (reference sequence). CDR3 length: 15 residues. The CDR3 DNA is TGTGCCTGGAGTGCCTACACAGGGACCGGAAACACCATATATTTT. Translated: CAWSAYTGTGNTIYF.

The rearrangement uses TRBV4-3 and TRBJ2-3; the match to TRBD1 covers 8 bases. The CDR3 runs to 15 residues. After removal of 4 bases from V and 1 base from J, the junction contained 4 bases not matched to a gene. Germline loops: CDR1 LGHNA, CDR2 YSLEER. The CDR3 nucleotides are TGCGCCAGCAGCCCCTACAGGGGGGGCACAGATACGCAGTATTTT. It codes for CASSPYRGGTDTQYF.

The chain couples TRBV7-9 to TRBJ2-1; no definite D call. The CDR3 spans 11 residues. Germline CDR1 reads SEHNR; CDR2 reads FQNEAQ (reference sequence). V lost 3 bases to trimming and J lost 9 bases, with 6 bases between them. CDR3 region: CASSLWGEQFF. CDR3 coding DNA: TGTGCCAGCAGCTTGTGGGGTGAGCAGTTCTTC.

This clone was counted once. The chain combines TRBV6-1 with TRBJ2-7; perhaps TRBD1 as D (6 bases). This CDR3 is 15 amino acids long. Germline CDR1 reads MNHNS; CDR2 reads SASEGT. Deletions cut 1 base from V and 4 bases from J, with 14 bases between. The CDR3 here is CASSEERQGRYEQYF. CDR3 coding DNA: TGTGCCAGCAGTGAAGAGCGGCAGGGGCGATACGAGCAGTACTTC.

This chain joins TRBV11-3 and TRBJ1-2; perhaps TRBD1 as D (6 bases). The CDR3 spans 15 residues. Trimming removed 5 bases at V and 2 bases at J, with 15 bases between. Germline V gives CDR1 SGHNT, CDR2 YENEEA. The CDR3 spells CASSQYTGTNYGYTF. In DNA, the CDR3 is TGTGCCAGCAGCCAATATACAGGGACGAACTATGGCTACACCTTC. Combining the CDR3 with reference TRBV11-3 and TRBJ1-2 gives the whole variable domain EAGVVQSPRYKIIEKKQPVAFWCNPISGHNTLYWYLQNLGQGPELLIRYENEEAVDDSQLPKDRFSAERLKGVDSTLKIQPAELGDSAVYLCASSQYTGTNYGYTFGSGTRLTVV.

This chain uses TRBV19 with TRBJ2-1; TRBD1 might be the D (5 bases). The V gene lost 5 bases and the J gene lost 8 bases, with 22 bases spanning the gap. Germline CDR1 LNHDA, CDR2 SQIVND (reference sequence). The CDR3 length is 16 residues. CDR3 protein: CASSRAPLDRGDEQFF. The CDR3, as DNA: TGTGCCAGTAGTCGGGCCCCATTGGATAGGGGCGATGAGCAGTTCTTC.

This clone was found a few times. J is TRBJ2-2 and V is TRBV28; D ambiguous. This CDR3 is built from 13 residues. V was trimmed by 4 bases and J by 0 bases, leaving 3 bases between them. Germline CDR1 MDHEN, CDR2 SYDVKM. CDR3 coding DNA: TGTGCCAGCAGTTCGGCGAACACCGGGGAGCTGTTTTTT. This sequence encodes CASSSANTGELFF.

This chain connects TRBV7-2 to TRBJ2-7; 9 bases line up with TRBD1. Germline V gene sequence: CDR1 SGHTA, CDR2 FQGNSA. With V trimmed by 5 bases and J by 3 bases, 5 bases remained unmatched. The CDR3 sequence is 14 residues long. In DNA, the CDR3 is TGTGCCAGCAGCGGGGACAGGGTAAACTACGAGCAGTACTTC. Amino acid sequence: CASSGDRVNYEQYF.

V and J are TRBV6-1 and TRBJ1-1, with 9 bases matching TRBD1. V was pared by 6 bases and J by 3 bases, with 8 bases of the junction left unmatched. From germline, CDR1 is MNHNS and CDR2 SASEGT. This CDR3 is built from 15 residues. CDR3: CASSGTGSRDTEAFF. In DNA form, the CDR3 reads TGTGCCAGCAGCGGGACAGGGTCTCGGGACACTGAAGCTTTCTTT.

The chain couples TRBV5-1 to TRBJ2-2; D not certain. There are 16 residues in the CDR3. Trimming stripped 1 base from V and 0 bases from J, with 10 bases between. The germline gives CDR1 SGHRS, CDR2 YFSETQ. CDR3 loop: CASSLMSATNTGELFF. In DNA form, the CDR3 reads TGCGCCAGCAGCTTGATGTCCGCTACGAACACCGGGGAGCTGTTTTTT.

This sequence joins TRBV7-9 and TRBJ2-7, with 9 nucleotides matching TRBD1. Germline-derived CDR1 and CDR2 are SEHNR and FQNEAQ (reference sequence). V lost 5 bases and J lost 1; bases outside the gene matches: 6. This CDR3 spans 15 amino acids. The CDR3 sequence: CASSRGTGTSYEQYF. DNA for the CDR3: TGTGCCAGCAGCCGCGGGACAGGGACGTCCTACGAGCAGTACTTC.

The gene calls are TRBV5-1 and TRBJ2-7, with D perhaps TRBD2 (6 bases). Trimming took 2 bases from V and 2 from J, leaving 11 bases between them. The germline V gene has CDR1 SGHRS and CDR2 YFSETQ. The CDR3 is 14 amino acids. Here the CDR3 DNA reads TGCGCCAGCAGCTTTGGAGGGAGCACCTACGAGCAGTACTTC. As protein: CASSFGGSTYEQYF.

Only one count was recorded for this clone. This sample also contains other DNA sequences that code for the same CDR3. The J gene is TRBJ2-5, the V gene TRBV30; 9 positions agree with TRBD2. The germline gives CDR1 GTSNPN, CDR2 SVGIG (reference sequence). Trimming at V came to 2 bases and at J to 4 bases, leaving 5 bases not matched to a gene. The CDR3 runs 14 residues. The CDR3 sequence: CAWSNSGGVETQYF. The CDR3 DNA reads as TGTGCCTGGAGTAATAGCGGGGGTGTAGAGACCCAGTACTTC.